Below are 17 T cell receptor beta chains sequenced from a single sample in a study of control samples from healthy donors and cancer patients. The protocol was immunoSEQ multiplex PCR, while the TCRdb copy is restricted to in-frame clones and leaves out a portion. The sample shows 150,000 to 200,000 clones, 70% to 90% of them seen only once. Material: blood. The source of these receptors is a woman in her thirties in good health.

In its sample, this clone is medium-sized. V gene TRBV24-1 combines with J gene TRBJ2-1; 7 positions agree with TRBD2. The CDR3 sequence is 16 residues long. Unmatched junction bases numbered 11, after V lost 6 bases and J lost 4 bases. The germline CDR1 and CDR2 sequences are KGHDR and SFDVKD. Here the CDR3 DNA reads TGTGCCACCAGTAGGCGGACTAGGAGGGGTTACAATGAGCAGTTCTTC. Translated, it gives CATSRRTRRGYNEQFF.

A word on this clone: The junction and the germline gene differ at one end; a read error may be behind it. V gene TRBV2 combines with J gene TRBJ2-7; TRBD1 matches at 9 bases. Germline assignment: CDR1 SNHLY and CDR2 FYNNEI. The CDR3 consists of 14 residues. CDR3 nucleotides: TGTGCCAGCAGGACAGGGGGGGCCTCCCACGAGCAGTACTTC. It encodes CASRTGGASHEQYF.

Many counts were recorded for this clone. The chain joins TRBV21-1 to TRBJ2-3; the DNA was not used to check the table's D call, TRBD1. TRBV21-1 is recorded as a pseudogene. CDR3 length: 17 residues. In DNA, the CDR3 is TGTGCCAGCAGCAACCGAAGTGGACAGGGGCGCACAGATACGCAGTATTTT. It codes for CASSNRSGQGRTDTQYF.

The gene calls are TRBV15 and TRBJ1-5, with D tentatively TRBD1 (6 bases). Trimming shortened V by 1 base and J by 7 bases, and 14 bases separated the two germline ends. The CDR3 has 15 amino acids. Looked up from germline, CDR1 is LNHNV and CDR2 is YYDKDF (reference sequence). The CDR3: CATSRGPRGGQPQHF. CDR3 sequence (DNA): TGTGCCACCAGCAGAGGGCCCAGGGGTGGACAGCCCCAGCATTTT.

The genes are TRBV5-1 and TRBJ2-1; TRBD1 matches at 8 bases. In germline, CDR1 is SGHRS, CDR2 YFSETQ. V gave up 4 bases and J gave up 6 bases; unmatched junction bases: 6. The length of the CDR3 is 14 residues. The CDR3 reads CASSLRTGSNEQFF. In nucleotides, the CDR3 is TGCGCCAGCAGCCTCAGGACAGGGTCCAATGAGCAGTTCTTC.

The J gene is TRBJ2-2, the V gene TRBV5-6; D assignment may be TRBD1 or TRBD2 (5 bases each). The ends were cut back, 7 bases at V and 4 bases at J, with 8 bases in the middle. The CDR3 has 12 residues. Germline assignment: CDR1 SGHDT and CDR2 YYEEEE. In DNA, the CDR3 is TGTGCCAGCGGTGGGGGCACCGGGGAGCTGTTTTTT. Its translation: CASGGGTGELFF.

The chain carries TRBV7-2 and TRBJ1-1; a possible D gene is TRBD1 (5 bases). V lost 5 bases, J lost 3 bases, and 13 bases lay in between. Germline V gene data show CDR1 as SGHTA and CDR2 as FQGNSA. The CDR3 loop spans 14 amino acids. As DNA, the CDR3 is TGTGCCAGCAGCCCGCACCCGGGGGACACTGAAGCTTTCTTT. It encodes CASSPHPGDTEAFF.

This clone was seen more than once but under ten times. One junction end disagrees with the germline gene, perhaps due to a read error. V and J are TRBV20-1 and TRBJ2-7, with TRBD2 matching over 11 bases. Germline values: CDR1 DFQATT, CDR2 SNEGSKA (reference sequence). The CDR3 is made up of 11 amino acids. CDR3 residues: CSALEGGTSGF. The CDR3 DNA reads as TGCAGTGCACTAGAGGGAGGGACTAGCGGCTTC.

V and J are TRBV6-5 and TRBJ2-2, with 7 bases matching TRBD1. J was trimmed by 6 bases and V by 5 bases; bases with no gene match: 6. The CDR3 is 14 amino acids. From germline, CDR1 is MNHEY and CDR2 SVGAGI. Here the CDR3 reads CASSTKQGSGELFF. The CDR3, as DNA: TGTGCCAGCAGTACCAAACAGGGGTCCGGGGAGCTGTTTTTT.

The CDR3 is CASSLVGDPYQETQYF. In DNA form, the CDR3 reads TGCGCCAGCAGCTTGGTCGGGGACCCGTACCAAGAGACCCAGTACTTC. The chain carries TRBV5-1 and TRBJ2-5, with D perhaps given as TRBD1 or TRBD2 (5 bases each). Germline V gene lookup returns CDR1 SGHRS and CDR2 YFSETQ. The CDR3 extends over 16 amino acids. V lost 0 bases and J lost 0, with 12 bases in between.

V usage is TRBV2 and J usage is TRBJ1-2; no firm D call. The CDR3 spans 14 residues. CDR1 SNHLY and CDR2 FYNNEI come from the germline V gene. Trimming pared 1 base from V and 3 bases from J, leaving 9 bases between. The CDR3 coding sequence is TGTGCCAGCAGTGAAGTGGGCAGAGACTATGGCTACACCTTC. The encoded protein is CASSEVGRDYGYTF. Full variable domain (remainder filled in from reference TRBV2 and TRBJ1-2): EPEVTQTPSHQVTQMGQEVILRCVPISNHLYFYWYRQILGQKVEFLVSFYNNEISEKSEIFDDQFSVERPDGSNFTLKIRSTKLEDSAMYFCASSEVGRDYGYTFGSGTRLTVV.

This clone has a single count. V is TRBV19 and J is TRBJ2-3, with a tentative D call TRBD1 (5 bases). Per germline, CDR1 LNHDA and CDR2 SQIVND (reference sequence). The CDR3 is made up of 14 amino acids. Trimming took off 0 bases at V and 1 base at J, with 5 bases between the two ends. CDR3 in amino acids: CASSIDRGTDTQYF. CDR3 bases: TGTGCCAGTAGTATAGACAGGGGCACAGATACGCAGTATTTT.

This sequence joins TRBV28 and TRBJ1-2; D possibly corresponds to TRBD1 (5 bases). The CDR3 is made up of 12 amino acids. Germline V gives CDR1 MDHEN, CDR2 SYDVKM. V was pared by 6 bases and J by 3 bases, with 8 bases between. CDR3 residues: CASRKQDYGYTF. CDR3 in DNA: TGTGCCAGCAGAAAACAGGACTATGGCTACACCTTC.

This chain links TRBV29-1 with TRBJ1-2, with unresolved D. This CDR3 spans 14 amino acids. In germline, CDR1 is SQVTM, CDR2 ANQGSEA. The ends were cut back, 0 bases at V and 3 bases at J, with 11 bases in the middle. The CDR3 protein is CSVEEADGYYGYTF. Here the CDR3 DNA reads TGCAGCGTTGAAGAAGCGGACGGTTACTATGGCTACACCTTC.

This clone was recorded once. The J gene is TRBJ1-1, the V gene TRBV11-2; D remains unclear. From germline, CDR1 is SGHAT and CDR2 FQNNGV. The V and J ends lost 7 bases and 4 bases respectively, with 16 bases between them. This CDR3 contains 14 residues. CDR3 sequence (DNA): TGTGCCAGCACAGCCGGCCAAGTGGGCACTGAAGCTTTCTTT. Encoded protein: CASTAGQVGTEAFF. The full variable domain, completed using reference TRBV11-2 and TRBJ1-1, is EAGVAQSPRYKIIEKRQSVAFWCNPISGHATLYWYQQILGQGPKLLIQFQNNGVVDDSQLPKDRFSAERLKGVDSTLKIQPAKLEDSAVYLCASTAGQVGTEAFFGQGTRLTVV.

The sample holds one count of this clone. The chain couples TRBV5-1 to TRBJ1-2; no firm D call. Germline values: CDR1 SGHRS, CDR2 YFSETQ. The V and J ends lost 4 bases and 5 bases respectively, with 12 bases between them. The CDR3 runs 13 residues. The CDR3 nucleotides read TGCGCCAGCAGCCCGGAAAGACCTTATGGCTACACCTTC. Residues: CASSPERPYGYTF.

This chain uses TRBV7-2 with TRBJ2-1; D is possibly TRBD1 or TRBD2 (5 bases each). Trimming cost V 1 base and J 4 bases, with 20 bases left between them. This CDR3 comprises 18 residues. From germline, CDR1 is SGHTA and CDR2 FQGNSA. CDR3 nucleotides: TGTGCCAGCAGCTTAGTGCCCCACGGGGACGGCGGGTACAATGAGCAGTTCTTC. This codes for CASSLVPHGDGGYNEQFF.